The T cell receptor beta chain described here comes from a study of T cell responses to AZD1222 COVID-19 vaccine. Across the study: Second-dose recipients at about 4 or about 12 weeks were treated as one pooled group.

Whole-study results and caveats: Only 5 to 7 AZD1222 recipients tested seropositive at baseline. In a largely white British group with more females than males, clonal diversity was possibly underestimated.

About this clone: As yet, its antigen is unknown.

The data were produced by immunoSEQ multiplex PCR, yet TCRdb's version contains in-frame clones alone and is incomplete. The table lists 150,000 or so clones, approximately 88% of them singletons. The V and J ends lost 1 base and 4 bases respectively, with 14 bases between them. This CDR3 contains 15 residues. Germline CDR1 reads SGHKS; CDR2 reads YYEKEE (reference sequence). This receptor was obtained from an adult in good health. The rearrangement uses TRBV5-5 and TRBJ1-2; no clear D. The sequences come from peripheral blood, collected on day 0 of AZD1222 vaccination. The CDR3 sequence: CASSLSVGDFYGYTF. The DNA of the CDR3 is TGTGCCAGCAGCTTGAGTGTAGGAGACTTCTATGGCTACACCTTC.